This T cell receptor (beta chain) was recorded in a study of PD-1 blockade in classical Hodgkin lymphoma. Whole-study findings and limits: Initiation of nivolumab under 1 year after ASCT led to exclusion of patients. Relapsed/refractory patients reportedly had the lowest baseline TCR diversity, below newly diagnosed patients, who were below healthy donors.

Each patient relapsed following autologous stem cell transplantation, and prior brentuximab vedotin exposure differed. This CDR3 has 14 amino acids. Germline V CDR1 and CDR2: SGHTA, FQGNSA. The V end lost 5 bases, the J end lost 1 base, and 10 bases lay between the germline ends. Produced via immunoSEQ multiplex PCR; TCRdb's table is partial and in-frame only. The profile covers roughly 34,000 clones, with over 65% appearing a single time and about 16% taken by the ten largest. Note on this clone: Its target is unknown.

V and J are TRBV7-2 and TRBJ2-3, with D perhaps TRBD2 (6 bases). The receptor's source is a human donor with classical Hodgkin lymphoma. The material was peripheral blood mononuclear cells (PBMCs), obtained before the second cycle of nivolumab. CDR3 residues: CASSQRARTDTQYF. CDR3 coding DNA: TGTGCCAGCAGCCAGCGGGCGCGCACAGATACGCAGTATTTT.